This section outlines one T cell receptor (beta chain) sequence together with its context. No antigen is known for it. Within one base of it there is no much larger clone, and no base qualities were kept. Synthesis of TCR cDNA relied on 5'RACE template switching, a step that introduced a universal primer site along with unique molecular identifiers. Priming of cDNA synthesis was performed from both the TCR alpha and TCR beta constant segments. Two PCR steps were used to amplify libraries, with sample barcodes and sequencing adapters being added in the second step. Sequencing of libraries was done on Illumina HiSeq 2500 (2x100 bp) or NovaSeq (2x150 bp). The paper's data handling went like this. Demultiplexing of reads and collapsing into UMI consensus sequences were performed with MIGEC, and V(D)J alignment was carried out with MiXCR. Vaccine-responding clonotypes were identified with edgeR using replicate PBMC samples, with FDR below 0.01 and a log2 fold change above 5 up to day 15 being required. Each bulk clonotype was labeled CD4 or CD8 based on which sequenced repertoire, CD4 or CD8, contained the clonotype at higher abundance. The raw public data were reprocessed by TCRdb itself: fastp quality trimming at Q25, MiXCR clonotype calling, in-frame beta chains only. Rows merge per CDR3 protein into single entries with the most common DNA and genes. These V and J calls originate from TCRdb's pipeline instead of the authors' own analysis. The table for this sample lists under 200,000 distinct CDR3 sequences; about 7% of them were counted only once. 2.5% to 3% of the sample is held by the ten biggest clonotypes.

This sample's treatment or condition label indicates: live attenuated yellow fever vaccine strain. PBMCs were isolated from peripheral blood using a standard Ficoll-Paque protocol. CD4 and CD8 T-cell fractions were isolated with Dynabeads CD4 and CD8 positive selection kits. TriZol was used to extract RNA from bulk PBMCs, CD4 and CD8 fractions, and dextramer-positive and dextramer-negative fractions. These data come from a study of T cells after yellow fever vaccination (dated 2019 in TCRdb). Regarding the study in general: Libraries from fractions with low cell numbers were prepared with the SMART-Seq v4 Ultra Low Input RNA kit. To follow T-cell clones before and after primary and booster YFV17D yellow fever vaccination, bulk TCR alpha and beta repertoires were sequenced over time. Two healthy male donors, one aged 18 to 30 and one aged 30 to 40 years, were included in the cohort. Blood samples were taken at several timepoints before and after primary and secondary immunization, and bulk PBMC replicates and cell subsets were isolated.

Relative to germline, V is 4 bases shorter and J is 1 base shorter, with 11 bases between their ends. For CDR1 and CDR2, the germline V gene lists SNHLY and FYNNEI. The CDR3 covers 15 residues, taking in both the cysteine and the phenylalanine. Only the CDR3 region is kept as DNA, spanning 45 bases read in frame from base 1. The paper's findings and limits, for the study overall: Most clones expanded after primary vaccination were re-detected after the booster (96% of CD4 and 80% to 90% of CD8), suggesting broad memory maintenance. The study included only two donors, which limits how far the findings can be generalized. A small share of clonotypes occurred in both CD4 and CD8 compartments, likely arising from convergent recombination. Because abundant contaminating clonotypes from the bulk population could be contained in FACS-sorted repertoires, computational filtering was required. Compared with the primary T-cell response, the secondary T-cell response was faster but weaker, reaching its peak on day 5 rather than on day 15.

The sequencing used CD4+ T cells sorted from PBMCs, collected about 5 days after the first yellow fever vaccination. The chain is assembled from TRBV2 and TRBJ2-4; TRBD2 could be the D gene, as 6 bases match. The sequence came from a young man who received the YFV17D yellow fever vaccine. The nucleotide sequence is TGTGCCAGCAGTGGGGGGGTTCTTGCCAAAAACATTCAGTACTTC. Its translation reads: CASSGGVLAKNIQYF.